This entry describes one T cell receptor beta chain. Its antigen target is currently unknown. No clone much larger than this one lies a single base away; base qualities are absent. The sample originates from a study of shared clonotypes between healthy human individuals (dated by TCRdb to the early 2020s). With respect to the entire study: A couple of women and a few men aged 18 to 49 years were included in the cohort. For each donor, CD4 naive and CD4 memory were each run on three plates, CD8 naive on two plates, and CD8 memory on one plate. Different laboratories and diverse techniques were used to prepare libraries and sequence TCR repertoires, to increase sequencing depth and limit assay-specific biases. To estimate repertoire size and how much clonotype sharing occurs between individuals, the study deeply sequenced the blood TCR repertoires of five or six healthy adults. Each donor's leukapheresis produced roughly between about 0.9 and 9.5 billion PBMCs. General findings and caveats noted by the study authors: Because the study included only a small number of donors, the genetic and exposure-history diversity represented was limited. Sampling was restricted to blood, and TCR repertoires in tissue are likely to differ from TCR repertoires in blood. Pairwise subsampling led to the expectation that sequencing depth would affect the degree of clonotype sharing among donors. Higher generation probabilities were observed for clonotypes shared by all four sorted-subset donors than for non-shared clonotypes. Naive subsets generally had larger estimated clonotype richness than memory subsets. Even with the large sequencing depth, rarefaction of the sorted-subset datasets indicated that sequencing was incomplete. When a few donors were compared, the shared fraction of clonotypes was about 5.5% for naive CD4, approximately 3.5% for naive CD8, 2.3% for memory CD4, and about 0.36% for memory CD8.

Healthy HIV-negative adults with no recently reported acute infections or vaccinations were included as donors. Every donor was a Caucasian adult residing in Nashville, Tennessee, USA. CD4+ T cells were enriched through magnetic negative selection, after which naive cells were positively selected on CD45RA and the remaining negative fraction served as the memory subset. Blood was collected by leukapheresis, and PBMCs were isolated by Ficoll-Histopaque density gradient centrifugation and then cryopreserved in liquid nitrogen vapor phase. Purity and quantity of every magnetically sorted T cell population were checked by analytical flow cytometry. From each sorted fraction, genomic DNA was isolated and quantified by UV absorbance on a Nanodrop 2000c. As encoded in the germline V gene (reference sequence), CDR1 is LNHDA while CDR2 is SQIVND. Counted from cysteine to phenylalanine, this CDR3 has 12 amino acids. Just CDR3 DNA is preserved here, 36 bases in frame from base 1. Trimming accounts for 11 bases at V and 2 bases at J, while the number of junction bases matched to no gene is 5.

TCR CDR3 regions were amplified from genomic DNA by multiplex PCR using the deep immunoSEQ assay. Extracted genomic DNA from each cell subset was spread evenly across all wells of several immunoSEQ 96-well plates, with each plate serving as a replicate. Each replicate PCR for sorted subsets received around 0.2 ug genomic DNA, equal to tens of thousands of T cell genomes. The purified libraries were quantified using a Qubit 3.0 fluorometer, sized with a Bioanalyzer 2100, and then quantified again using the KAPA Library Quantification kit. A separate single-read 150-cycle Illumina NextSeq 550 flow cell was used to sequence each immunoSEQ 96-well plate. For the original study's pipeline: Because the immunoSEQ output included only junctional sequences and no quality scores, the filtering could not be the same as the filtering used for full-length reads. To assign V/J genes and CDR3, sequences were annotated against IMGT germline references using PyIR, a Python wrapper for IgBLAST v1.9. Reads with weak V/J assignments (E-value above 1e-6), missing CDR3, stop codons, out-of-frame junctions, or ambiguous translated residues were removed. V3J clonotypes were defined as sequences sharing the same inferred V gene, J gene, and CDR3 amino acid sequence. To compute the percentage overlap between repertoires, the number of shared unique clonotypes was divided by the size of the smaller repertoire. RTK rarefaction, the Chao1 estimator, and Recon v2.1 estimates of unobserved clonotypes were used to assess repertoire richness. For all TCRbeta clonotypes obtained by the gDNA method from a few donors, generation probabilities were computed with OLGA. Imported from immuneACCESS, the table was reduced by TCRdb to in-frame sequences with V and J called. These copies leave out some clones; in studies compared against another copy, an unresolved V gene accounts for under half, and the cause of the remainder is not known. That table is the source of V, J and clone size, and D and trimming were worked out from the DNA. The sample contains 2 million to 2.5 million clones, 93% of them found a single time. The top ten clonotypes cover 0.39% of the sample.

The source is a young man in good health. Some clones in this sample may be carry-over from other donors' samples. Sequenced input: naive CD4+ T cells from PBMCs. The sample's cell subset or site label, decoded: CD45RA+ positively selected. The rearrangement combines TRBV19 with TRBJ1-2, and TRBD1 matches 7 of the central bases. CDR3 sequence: CALGTANYGYTF. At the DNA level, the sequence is TGTGCCCTAGGGACAGCGAACTATGGCTACACCTTC. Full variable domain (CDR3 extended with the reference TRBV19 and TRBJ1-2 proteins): DGGITQSPKYLFRKEGQNVTLSCEQNLNHDAMYWYRQDPGQGLRLIYYSQIVNDFQKGDIAEGYSVSREKKESFPLTVTSAQKNPTAFYLCALGTANYGYTFGSGTRLTVV.